This is a list of T cell receptor beta chains from one sample in a study of shared clonotypes between healthy human individuals. The repertoire was sequenced with immunoSEQ multiplex PCR; TCRdb's copy has only in-frame clones and lacks some. The data show over 850,000 clones, with around 78% seen just once and approximately 0.52% held by the top ten. Sample: memory CD4+ T cells from PBMCs. These receptors all stem from a young man in good health. Some clones in this sample may be carry-over from other donors' samples. CDR3s include the opening cysteine and the closing phenylalanine or tryptophan. Fields, in order: CDR3 protein, CDR3 DNA, clone size, J gene, V gene, D gene. D genes are given only for firm matches. Clone size is given for some rows only: seen once, a few or many times, or a class if the clone is expanded.

CDR3 protein: CASSLGYSGNTIYF; CDR3 DNA: TGTGCCAGCAGCTTAGGGTATTCTGGAAACACCATATATTTT; clone size: few; J gene: TRBJ1-3; V gene: TRBV7-2; D gene: NA
CDR3 protein: CASSSLGETQYF; CDR3 DNA: TGCGCCAGCAGCTCATTGGGGGAGACCCAGTACTTC; clone size: NA; J gene: TRBJ2-5; V gene: TRBV5-1; D gene: NA
CDR3 protein: CATSRGEDRGEKLFF; CDR3 DNA: TGTGCCACCAGCAGAGGGGAGGACAGGGGCGAAAAACTGTTTTTT; clone size: NA; J gene: TRBJ1-4; V gene: TRBV15; D gene: TRBD1
CDR3 protein: CASSLAAGTPYEQYF; CDR3 DNA: TGCGCCAGCAGCTTGGCGGCAGGGACACCCTACGAGCAGTACTTC; clone size: many; J gene: TRBJ2-7; V gene: TRBV5-1; D gene: NA
CDR3 protein: CASSGLAGGSDTQYF; CDR3 DNA: TGTGCCAGCTCGGGACTAGCGGGAGGATCAGATACGCAGTATTTT; clone size: NA; J gene: TRBJ2-3; V gene: TRBV18; D gene: TRBD2
CDR3 protein: CASIPHGGQEQYF; CDR3 DNA: TGTGCCAGCATCCCCCATGGGGGGCAGGAGCAGTACTTC; clone size: NA; J gene: TRBJ2-7; V gene: TRBV28; D gene: NA
CDR3 protein: CAWSVYVDLNEQFF; CDR3 DNA: TGTGCCTGGAGTGTCTACGTGGACCTTAATGAGCAGTTCTTC; clone size: NA; J gene: TRBJ2-1; V gene: TRBV30; D gene: NA
CDR3 protein: CASSRGQGGPDTQYF; CDR3 DNA: TGCGCCAGCAGCCGAGGACAGGGAGGCCCAGATACGCAGTATTTT; clone size: NA; J gene: TRBJ2-3; V gene: TRBV5-1; D gene: TRBD1
CDR3 protein: CASSEQGDKETQYF; CDR3 DNA: TGCGCCAGCAGCGAACAGGGGGATAAAGAGACCCAGTACTTC; clone size: NA; J gene: TRBJ2-5; V gene: TRBV5-1; D gene: TRBD1
CDR3 protein: CASSLSGLAAPDTQYF; CDR3 DNA: TGTGCCAGCAGCTTATCGGGACTAGCGGCCCCAGATACGCAGTATTTT; clone size: NA; J gene: TRBJ2-3; V gene: TRBV7-3; D gene: TRBD2
CDR3 protein: CASSQTSTDTQYF; CDR3 DNA: TGCGCCAGCAGCCAAACTAGCACAGATACGCAGTATTTT; clone size: NA; J gene: TRBJ2-3; V gene: TRBV5-1; D gene: NA
CDR3 protein: CSVEGYRLDEQFF; CDR3 DNA: TGCAGCGTTGAGGGCTACCGCCTGGATGAGCAGTTCTTC; clone size: few; J gene: TRBJ2-1; V gene: TRBV29-1; D gene: NA
CDR3 protein: CASSEGKATGREGYTF; CDR3 DNA: TGTGCCAGCAGCGAGGGAAAAGCGACAGGGAGGGAAGGCTACACCTTC; clone size: NA; J gene: TRBJ1-2; V gene: TRBV9; D gene: TRBD1
CDR3 protein: CASSQERWVAGAYEQYF; CDR3 DNA: TGCGCCAGCAGCCAAGAGCGTTGGGTAGCGGGAGCCTACGAGCAGTACTTC; clone size: NA; J gene: TRBJ2-7; V gene: TRBV4-1; D gene: TRBD2
CDR3 protein: CASSLGQGLDTQYF; CDR3 DNA: TGTGCCAGCAGCTTGGGACAGGGTCTAGATACGCAGTATTTT; clone size: NA; J gene: TRBJ2-3; V gene: TRBV7-9; D gene: TRBD1
CDR3 protein: CASMGRNINQPQHF; CDR3 DNA: TGTGCCAGCATGGGACGGAATATCAATCAGCCCCAGCATTTT; clone size: NA; J gene: TRBJ1-5; V gene: TRBV2; D gene: NA
CDR3 protein: CASSLAGGRGNQPQHF; CDR3 DNA: TGTGCCAGCAGCTTGGCAGGGGGCCGGGGCAATCAGCCCCAGCATTTT; clone size: NA; J gene: TRBJ1-5; V gene: TRBV5-6; D gene: TRBD1